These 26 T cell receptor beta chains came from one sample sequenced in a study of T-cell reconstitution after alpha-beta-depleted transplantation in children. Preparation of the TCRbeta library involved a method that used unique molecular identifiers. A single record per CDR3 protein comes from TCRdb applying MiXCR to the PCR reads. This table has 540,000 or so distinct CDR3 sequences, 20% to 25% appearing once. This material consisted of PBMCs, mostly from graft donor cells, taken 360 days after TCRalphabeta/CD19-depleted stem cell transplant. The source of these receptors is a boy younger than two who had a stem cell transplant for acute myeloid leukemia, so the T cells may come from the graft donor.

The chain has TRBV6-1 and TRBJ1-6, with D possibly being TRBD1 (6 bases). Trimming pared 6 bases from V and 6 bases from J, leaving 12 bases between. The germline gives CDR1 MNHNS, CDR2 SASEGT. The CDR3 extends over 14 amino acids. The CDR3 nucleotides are TGTGCCAGCAGAACCGGGACATCTAATTCACCCCTCCACTTT. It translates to CASRTGTSNSPLHF.

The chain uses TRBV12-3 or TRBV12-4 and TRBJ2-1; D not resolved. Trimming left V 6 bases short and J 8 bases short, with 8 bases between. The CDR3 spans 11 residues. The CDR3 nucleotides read TGTGCCAGCAGCCGGCGTTATGAGCAGTTCTTC. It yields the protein CASSRRYEQFF.

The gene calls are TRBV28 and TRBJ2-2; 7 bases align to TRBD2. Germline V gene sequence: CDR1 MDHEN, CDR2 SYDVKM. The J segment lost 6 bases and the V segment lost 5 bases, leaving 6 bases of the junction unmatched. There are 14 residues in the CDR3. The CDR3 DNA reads TGTGCCAGCAGTCTATCCGCGGGGGCCGGGGAGCTGTTTTTT. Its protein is CASSLSAGAGELFF.

CDR3 bases: TGTGCCAGCAGCCCGAACAGGGGGCGGAGTGGTGAAGCTTTCTTT. Translation gives CASSPNRGRSGEAFF. The chain employs TRBV7-2 and TRBJ1-1, with TRBD1 matching over 9 bases. This CDR3 spans 15 amino acids. Germline V gene data show CDR1 as SGHTA and CDR2 as FQGNSA. V trimming: 5 bases; J trimming: 7 bases; junction bases outside the gene matches: 11.

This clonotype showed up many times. CDR3 sequence reads: CASSNLRGLSTDTQYF. As DNA, the CDR3 is TGTGCCAGCAGCAACCTCCGGGGCCTTTCCACAGATACGCAGTATTTT. V and J are TRBV13 and TRBJ2-3; tentatively, D is TRBD1 or TRBD2 (5 bases each). The CDR3 has 16 residues. Germline lookup yields CDR1 PRHDT and CDR2 FYEKMQ (reference sequence). V lost 5 bases and J lost 2, with 17 bases in between.

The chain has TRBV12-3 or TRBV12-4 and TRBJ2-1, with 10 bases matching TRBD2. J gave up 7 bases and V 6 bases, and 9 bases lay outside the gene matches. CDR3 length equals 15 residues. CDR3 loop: CASSPSGGALNEQFF. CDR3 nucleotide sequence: TGTGCCAGCAGCCCCAGCGGGGGGGCCTTAAATGAGCAGTTCTTC.

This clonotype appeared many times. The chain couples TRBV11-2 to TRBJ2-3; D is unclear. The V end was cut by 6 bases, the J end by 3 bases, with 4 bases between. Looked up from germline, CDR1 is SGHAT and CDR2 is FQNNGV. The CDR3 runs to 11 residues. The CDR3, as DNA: TGTGCCAGCAGAGAGACAGATACGCAGTATTTT. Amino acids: CASRETDTQYF.

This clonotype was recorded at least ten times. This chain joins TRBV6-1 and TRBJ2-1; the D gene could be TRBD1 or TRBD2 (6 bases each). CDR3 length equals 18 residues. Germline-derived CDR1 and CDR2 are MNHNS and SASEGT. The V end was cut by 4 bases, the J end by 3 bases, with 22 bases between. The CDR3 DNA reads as TGTGCCAGCAGTGCTCCCAAGGGGGGCCGACAGCGCTACAATGAGCAGTTCTTC. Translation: CASSAPKGGRQRYNEQFF.

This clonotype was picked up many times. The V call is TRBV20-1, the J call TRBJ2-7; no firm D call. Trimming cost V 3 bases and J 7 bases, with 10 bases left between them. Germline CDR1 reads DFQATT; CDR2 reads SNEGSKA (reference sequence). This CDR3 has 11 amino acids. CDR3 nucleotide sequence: TGCAGTGCTAGTCGGACGGAGGAGCAGTACTTC. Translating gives CSASRTEEQYF.

The CDR3, as DNA: TGCGCCAGCAGTGAGCACGGGACTAGCGGGGACGAGCAGTACTTC. This gives the protein CASSEHGTSGDEQYF. The V and J genes are TRBV10-2 and TRBJ2-7; 13 bases fit TRBD2. Trimming took 2 bases from V and 5 from J; bases not matched to a gene: 3. CDR1 is WSHSY and CDR2 is SAAADI in the germline V gene. This CDR3 contains 15 residues.

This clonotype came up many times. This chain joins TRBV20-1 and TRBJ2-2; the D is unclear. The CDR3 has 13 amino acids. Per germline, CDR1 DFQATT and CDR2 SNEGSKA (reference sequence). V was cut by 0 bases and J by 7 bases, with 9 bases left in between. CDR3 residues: CSARDYRGGELFF. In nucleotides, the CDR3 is TGCAGTGCTAGAGATTATCGAGGCGGGGAGCTGTTTTTT.

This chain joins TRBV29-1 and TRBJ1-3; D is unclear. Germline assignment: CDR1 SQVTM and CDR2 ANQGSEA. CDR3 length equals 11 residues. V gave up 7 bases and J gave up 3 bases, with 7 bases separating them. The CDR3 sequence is CSASIGNTIYF. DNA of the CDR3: TGCAGCGCGTCAATTGGAAACACCATATATTTT.

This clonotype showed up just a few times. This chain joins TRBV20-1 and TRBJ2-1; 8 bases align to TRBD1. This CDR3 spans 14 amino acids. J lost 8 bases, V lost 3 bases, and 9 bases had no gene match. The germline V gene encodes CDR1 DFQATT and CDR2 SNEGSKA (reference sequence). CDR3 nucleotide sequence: TGCAGTGCTAGCCCCCGGACAGGGCGCTATGAGCAGTTCTTC. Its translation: CSASPRTGRYEQFF.

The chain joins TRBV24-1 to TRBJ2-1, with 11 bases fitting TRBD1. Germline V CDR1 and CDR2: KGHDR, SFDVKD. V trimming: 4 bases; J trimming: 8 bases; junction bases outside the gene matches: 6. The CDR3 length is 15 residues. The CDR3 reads CATSDLGQGAYEQFF. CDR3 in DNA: TGTGCCACCAGTGACCTAGGACAGGGGGCGTATGAGCAGTTCTTC.

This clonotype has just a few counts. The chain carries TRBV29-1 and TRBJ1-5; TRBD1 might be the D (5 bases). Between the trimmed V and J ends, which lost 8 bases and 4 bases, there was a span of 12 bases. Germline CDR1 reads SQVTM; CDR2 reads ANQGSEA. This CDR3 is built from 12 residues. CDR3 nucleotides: TGCAGCTTTGGGACTGCTAATCAGCCCCAGCATTTT. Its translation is CSFGTANQPQHF.

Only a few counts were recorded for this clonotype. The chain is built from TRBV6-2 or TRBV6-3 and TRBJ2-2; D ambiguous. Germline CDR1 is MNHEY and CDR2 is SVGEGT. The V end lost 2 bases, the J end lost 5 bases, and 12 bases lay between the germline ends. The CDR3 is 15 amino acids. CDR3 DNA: TGTGCCAGCAGTTACGGACGCTACGGAACCGGGGAGCTGTTTTTT. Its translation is CASSYGRYGTGELFF.

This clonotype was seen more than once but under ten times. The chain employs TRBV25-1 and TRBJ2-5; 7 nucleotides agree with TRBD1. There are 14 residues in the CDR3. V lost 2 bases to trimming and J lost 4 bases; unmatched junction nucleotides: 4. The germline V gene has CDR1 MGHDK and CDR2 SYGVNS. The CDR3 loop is CASSEIRDRETQYF. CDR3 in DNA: TGTGCCAGCAGTGAAATCCGGGACAGAGAGACCCAGTACTTC.

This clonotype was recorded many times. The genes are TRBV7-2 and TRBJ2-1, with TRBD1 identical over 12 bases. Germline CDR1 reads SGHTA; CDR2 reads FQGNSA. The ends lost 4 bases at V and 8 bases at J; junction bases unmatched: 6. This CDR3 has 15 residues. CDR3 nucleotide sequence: TGTGCCAGCAGCTCCCGGGACAGGGGGCGATATGAGCAGTTCTTC. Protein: CASSSRDRGRYEQFF.

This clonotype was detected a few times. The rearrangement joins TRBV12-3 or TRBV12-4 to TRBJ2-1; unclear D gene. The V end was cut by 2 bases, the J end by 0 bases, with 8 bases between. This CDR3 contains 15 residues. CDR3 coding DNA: TGTGCCAGCAGTTTAAGTCGTAGCTCCTACAATGAGCAGTTCTTC. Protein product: CASSLSRSSYNEQFF.

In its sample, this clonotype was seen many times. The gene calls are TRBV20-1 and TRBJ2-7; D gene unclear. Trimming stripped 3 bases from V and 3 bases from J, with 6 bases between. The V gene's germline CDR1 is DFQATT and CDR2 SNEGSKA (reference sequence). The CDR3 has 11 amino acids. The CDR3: CSASKGYEQYV. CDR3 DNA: TGCAGTGCTAGTAAGGGCTACGAGCAGTACGTC.

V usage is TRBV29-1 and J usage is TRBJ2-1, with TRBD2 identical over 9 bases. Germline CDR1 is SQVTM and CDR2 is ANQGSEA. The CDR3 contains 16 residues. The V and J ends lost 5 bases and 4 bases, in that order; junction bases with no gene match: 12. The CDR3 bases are TGCAGCGTTTCGTTTGCGGGGGGGAAAACTTACAATGAGCAGTTCTTC. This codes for CSVSFAGGKTYNEQFF.

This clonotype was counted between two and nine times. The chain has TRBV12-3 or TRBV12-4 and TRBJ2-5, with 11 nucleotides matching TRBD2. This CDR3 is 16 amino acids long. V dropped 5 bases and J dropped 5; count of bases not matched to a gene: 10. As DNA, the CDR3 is TGTGCCAGCAGTCCATTTGGGACTAGCGGAGAGGAGACCCAGTACTTC. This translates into CASSPFGTSGEETQYF.

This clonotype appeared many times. The DNA for the CDR3 is TGTGCCAGCAGCTTAGAAAGCCCGCTCTCCTACAATGAGCAGTTCTTC. The encoded protein is CASSLESPLSYNEQFF. The gene calls are TRBV7-2 and TRBJ2-1; D not certain. The CDR3 has 16 amino acids. V gave up 1 base and J gave up 0 bases, with 10 bases separating them. Germline V gene data show CDR1 as SGHTA and CDR2 as FQGNSA.

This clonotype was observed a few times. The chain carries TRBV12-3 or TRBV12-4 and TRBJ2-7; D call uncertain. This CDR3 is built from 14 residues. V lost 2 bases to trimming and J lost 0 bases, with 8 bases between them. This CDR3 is CASSLLPFSYEQYF. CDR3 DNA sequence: TGTGCCAGCAGTTTACTTCCATTCTCCTACGAGCAGTACTTC.

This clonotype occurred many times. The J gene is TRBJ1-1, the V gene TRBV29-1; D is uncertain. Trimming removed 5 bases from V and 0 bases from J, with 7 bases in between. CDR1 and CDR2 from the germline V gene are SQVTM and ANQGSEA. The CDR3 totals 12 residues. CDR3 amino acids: CSVFRMNTEAFF. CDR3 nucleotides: TGCAGCGTTTTCCGCATGAACACTGAAGCTTTCTTT.

The CDR3 coding sequence is TGTGCCAGCAGTTTTGACCGGGACAGACCTCGTACCTACAATGAGCAGTTCTTC. Protein: CASSFDRDRPRTYNEQFF. The rearrangement uses TRBV28 and TRBJ2-1; 7 bases line up with TRBD1. Germline values: CDR1 MDHEN, CDR2 SYDVKM. This CDR3 is 18 amino acids long. Trimming at V came to 3 bases and at J to 2 bases, leaving 13 bases not matched to a gene.